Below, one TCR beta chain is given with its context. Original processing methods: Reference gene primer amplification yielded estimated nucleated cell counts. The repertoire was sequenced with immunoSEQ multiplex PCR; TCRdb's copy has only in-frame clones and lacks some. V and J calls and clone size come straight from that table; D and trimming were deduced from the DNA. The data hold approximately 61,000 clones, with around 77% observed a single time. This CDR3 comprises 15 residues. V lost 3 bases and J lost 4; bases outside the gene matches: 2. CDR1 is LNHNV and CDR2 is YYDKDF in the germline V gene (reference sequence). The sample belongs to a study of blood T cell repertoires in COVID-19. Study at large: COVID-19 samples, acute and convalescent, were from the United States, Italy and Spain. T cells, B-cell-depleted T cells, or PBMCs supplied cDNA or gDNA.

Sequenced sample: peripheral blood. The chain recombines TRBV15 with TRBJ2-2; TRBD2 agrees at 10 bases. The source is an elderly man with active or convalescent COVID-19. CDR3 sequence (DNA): TGTGCCACCAGCAGTATAGCGGGGGGCACCGGGGAGCTGTTTTTT. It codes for CATSSIAGGTGELFF.